This TCR beta chain was identified in a study of blood T cell repertoires in COVID-19. About the research overall: Some COVID-19 samples were acute and others convalescent; all came from the United States, Italy and Spain.

In germline, CDR1 is SGHTA, CDR2 FQGNSA. The CDR3 is made up of 13 amino acids. After removal of 4 bases from V and 6 bases from J, the junction contained 3 bases not matched to a gene. Source study methods: Quantification of nucleated cells was approximated via reference gene primer amplification. Data came from immunoSEQ multiplex PCR; TCRdb stores just in-frame clones and leaves some out. V and J calls and clone size are given by that table; D and trimming were obtained from the DNA. The sample holds around 200,000 clones, roughly nine tenths seen once. The source material was peripheral blood. The TCR sequence derives from a man between 65 and 85 years old with active or convalescent COVID-19. The J gene is TRBJ1-1, the V gene TRBV7-2; 9 positions agree with TRBD1. As DNA, the CDR3 is TGTGCCAGCAGCTGGGACAGGGAATCTGAAGCTTTCTTT. As protein: CASSWDRESEAFF.